What follows are 10 T cell receptor beta chains derived from one specimen sequenced in a study of blood T cell repertoires in COVID-19 (dated by TCRdb to the early 2020s). Library preparation employed the immunoSEQ multiplex PCR assay. TCRdb retrieved this table from immuneACCESS and kept in-frame rearrangements only. Not all clones are present; in checked studies, unresolved V genes account for under half, and no reason is known for the remainder. The sample table contains more than 300,000 clones; only one count was recorded for around 88% of them. Roughly 1.7% of the sample lies in the top ten. Input material: peripheral blood. Receptor source: a woman aged 30 to 39 with COVID-19, enrolled during active disease.

Here the CDR3 reads CASSSRTKTGTPRGKPQHF. CDR3 DNA sequence: TGTGCCAGCAGCTCGCGGACCAAAACCGGGACCCCTAGGGGGAAGCCCCAGCATTTT. The chain uses TRBV5-8 and TRBJ1-5; weak D call: TRBD1 (6 bases). The CDR3 runs 19 residues. Trimming left V 3 bases short and J 8 bases short, with 30 bases between. CDR1 and CDR2 (germline): SGHTS, YDEGEE.

On this clone itself: The same CDR3 also results from other DNA sequences found in this sample. The chain uses TRBV7-9 and TRBJ2-2; D is unresolved. V lost 5 bases to trimming and J lost 5 bases, with 6 bases between them. This CDR3 has 12 amino acids. Germline-derived CDR1 and CDR2 are SEHNR and FQNEAQ (reference sequence). The CDR3 reads CASSPLTGELFF. The CDR3, as DNA: TGTGCCAGCAGCCCCCTAACCGGGGAGCTGTTTTTT. The variable domain in full, completed from reference TRBV7-9 and TRBJ2-2, reads DTGVSQNPRHKITKRGQNVTFRCDPISEHNRLYWYRQTLGQGPEFLTYFQNEAQLEKSRLLSDRFSAERPKGSFSTLEIQRTEQGDSAMYLCASSPLTGELFFGEGSRLTVL.

The chain links TRBV13 to TRBJ2-1; 11 bases fit TRBD2. CDR3 length: 15 residues. CDR1 and CDR2 (germline): PRHDT, FYEKMQ (reference sequence). The V and J ends lost 5 bases and 5 bases, in that order; junction bases with no gene match: 5. CDR3 sequence (DNA): TGTGCCAGCAGCCCTCTAGCGGGGGGCCACAATGAGCAGTTCTTC. Its translation is CASSPLAGGHNEQFF.

This sequence joins TRBV29-1 and TRBJ1-4; 9 bases are shared with TRBD1. The V segment lost 0 bases and the J segment 5 bases; nucleotides outside the gene matches: 4. Germline CDR1 and CDR2: SQVTM and ANQGSEA. This CDR3 contains 15 residues. CDR3: CSVEDRGQGNEKLFF. CDR3 coding DNA: TGCAGCGTTGAAGATCGAGGACAGGGGAATGAAAAACTGTTTTTT.

The genes are TRBV19 and TRBJ1-2, with D perhaps TRBD1 (6 bases). CDR3 length: 15 residues. CDR1 LNHDA and CDR2 SQIVND come from the germline V gene (reference sequence). Trimming took 2 bases from V and 2 from J, leaving 12 bases between them. The DNA for the CDR3 is TGTGCCAGTAGTATAAGGGGGACGGAAAACTATGGCTACACCTTC. Translating it yields CASSIRGTENYGYTF.

The rearrangement joins TRBV6-5 to TRBJ1-5; weak D call: TRBD1 (5 bases). V shed 6 bases and J shed 3 bases, with 9 bases lying between them. CDR3 length: 13 amino acids. Germline V gene data show CDR1 as MNHEY and CDR2 as SVGAGI. CDR3 sequence: CASSRADNQPQHF. DNA for the CDR3: TGTGCCAGCAGCAGGGCCGACAATCAGCCCCAGCATTTT.

The gene calls are TRBV19 and TRBJ2-7; D perhaps matches TRBD1 (6 bases). The CDR3 covers 15 residues. CDR1 and CDR2 (germline): LNHDA, SQIVND (reference sequence). V was clipped by 1 base and J by 1 base, with 11 bases between them. DNA for the CDR3: TGTGCCAGTAGTATAGCGAGCCAGGGGTCCTACGAGCAGTACTTC. It specifies CASSIASQGSYEQYF.

This clone was observed once. V and J are TRBV28 and TRBJ1-3; D gene unclear. This CDR3 is built from 15 residues. V lost 9 bases and J 0 bases, leaving 15 bases between the germline ends. CDR1 MDHEN and CDR2 SYDVKM come from the germline V gene. CDR3 amino acids: CASRTPGSSGNTIYF. For the CDR3, the DNA is TGTGCCAGTCGAACCCCGGGGAGCTCTGGAAACACCATATATTTT.

This chain uses TRBV6-2 or TRBV6-3 with TRBJ2-5; tentative D call: TRBD1 (5 bases). The CDR3 length is 15 residues. Trimming took off 0 bases at V and 1 base at J, with 9 bases between the two ends. Germline loops: CDR1 MNHEY, CDR2 SVGEGT. The CDR3: CASSYSPTGQETQYF. The DNA of the CDR3 is TGTGCCAGCAGTTACTCCCCCACAGGCCAAGAGACCCAGTACTTC.

J is TRBJ2-7 and V is TRBV28; D perhaps matches TRBD2 (5 bases). The germline V and J ends were trimmed by 1 base and 7 bases, with 11 bases remaining between them. Germline V gene data show CDR1 as MDHEN and CDR2 as SYDVKM. This CDR3 region has 13 residues. CDR3 in DNA: TGTGCCAGCAGTTTATCTTCGACGGGAGAGCAGTACGTC. It codes for CASSLSSTGEQYV.